This T cell receptor (beta chain) was identified during a study of blood T cell repertoires in COVID-19. Study at large: Specimens from acute and convalescent COVID-19 originated in the United States, Italy and Spain. Nucleic acid was either cDNA or gDNA, and it came from T cells, B-cell-depleted T cells, or PBMCs.

Only in-frame clones appear in the TCRdb table, and some are missing; sequencing was by immunoSEQ multiplex PCR. This table holds over 200,000 clones, around 86% found once. Losses at the gene ends were 6 bases for V and 4 bases for J; bases not matched to a gene: 11. The CDR3 contains 18 residues. The germline CDR1 and CDR2 sequences are MDHEN and SYDVKM. V usage is TRBV28 and J usage is TRBJ2-1; 14 bases map to TRBD2. The source is a man in his forties or fifties who had recovered from COVID-19. Sequencing input: peripheral blood. The CDR3 loop reads CASSRRGLAGGSYNEQFF. The CDR3 DNA reads as TGTGCCAGCAGCCGACGAGGACTAGCGGGAGGCTCTTACAATGAGCAGTTCTTC.